A selection of T cell receptor beta chains follows, all from one sample in a study of cytomegalovirus exposure and HLA in healthy donors. Libraries were prepared by immunoSEQ multiplex PCR; TCRdb keeps only in-frame clonotypes and omits some of them. This table has some 140,000 clones, approximately 72% appearing once. Material for sequencing was PBMCs. These receptors were taken from a man aged 18 to 30 in good health and CMV-seronegative. The CDR3 runs from the conserved cysteine through the conserved F or W. D genes are given only for firm matches. Clone sizes are given selectively: once, few, many, or a class where the clone is expanded.

v_gene	j_gene	len	d_gene	abundance	CDR3aa	CDR3nt
TRBV13	TRBJ2-7	15	TRBD2	once	CASSLLAGGPSEQYF	TGTGCCAGCAGCTTACTAGCGGGGGGGCCTAGCGAGCAGTACTTC
TRBV20-1	TRBJ2-7	11	.	few	CSASDWYEQYF	TGCAGTGCCTCAGACTGGTACGAGCAGTACTTC
TRBV29-1	TRBJ1-2	14	.	.	CSVMREGGNYGYTF	TGCAGCGTCATGAGGGAGGGAGGGAACTATGGCTACACCTTC
TRBV18	TRBJ2-7	12	.	.	CASSGQLYEQYF	TGTGCCAGCTCAGGGCAGCTCTACGAGCAGTACTTC
TRBV2	TRBJ2-1	13	.	.	CASSERRLGEQFF	TGTGCCAGCAGTGAACGTCGGCTCGGGGAGCAGTTCTTC
TRBV4-1	TRBJ2-5	17	TRBD2	.	CASSQDVMGLAQETQYF	TGCGCCAGCAGCCAAGATGTAATGGGACTAGCACAAGAGACCCAGTACTTC
TRBV30	TRBJ2-7	15	TRBD1	.	CAWRPTTGGSYEQYF	TGTGCCTGGAGGCCGACGACAGGGGGCTCCTACGAGCAGTACTTC
TRBV5-1	TRBJ2-7	13	TRBD1	.	CASSRAGGTEQYF	TGCGCCAGTAGCAGGGCAGGGGGTACCGAGCAGTACTTC
TRBV7-3	TRBJ1-2	14	.	.	CASSLHQGIDGYTF	TGTGCCAGCAGCTTGCATCAGGGGATCGATGGCTACACCTTC
TRBV4-1	TRBJ2-1	15	TRBD1	.	CASSPTGGPYNEQFF	TGCGCCAGCAGCCCGACAGGGGGCCCCTACAATGAGCAGTTCTTC
TRBV12-2	TRBJ1-2	15	.	few	CASRLVARANYGYTF	TGTGCAAGTCGCTTAGTAGCCAGAGCTAACTATGGCTACACCTTC
TRBV7-8	TRBJ1-1	15	.	once	CASSLGRWLDTEAFF	TGTGCCAGCAGCTTAGGCAGGTGGTTGGACACTGAAGCTTTCTTT
TRBV2	TRBJ1-6	14	.	.	CASSKDSYNSPLHF	TGTGCCAGCAGTAAGGACAGCTATAATTCACCCCTCCACTTT
TRBV5-4	TRBJ2-7	14	.	.	CASSLGTEFYEQYF	TGTGCCAGCAGCTTGGGGACAGAATTTTACGAGCAGTACTTC
TRBV29-1	TRBJ1-1	12	TRBD1	few	CSAYQGDTEAFF	TGCAGCGCCTATCAGGGGGACACTGAAGCTTTCTTT
TRBV2	TRBJ2-5	14	TRBD1	.	CASRLDRASETQYF	TGTGCCAGCAGATTAGACAGGGCATCGGAGACCCAGTACTTC
TRBV7-2	TRBJ1-4	14	.	.	CASSLARTNEKLFF	TGTGCCAGCAGCTTAGCCAGGACTAATGAAAAACTGTTTTTT
TRBV30	TRBJ1-6	18	.	.	CAWSGHARLSSYNSPLHF	TGTGCCTGGAGTGGCCACGCTCGCCTGAGCTCCTATAATTCACCCCTCCACTTT
TRBV2	TRBJ1-2	14	.	few	CASSEGGARKGYTF	TGTGCCAGCAGTGAAGGGGGAGCCAGGAAGGGCTACACCTTC
TRBV6-5	TRBJ2-5	15	TRBD1	once	CASRRDRGGQETQYF	TGTGCCAGCAGGCGGGACAGGGGGGGGCAGGAGACCCAGTACTTC
TRBV14	TRBJ2-1	16	TRBD1	few	CASSQDRTGGKDEQFF	TGTGCCAGCAGCCAAGATAGAACAGGGGGCAAGGATGAGCAGTTCTTC
TRBV7-3	TRBJ2-7	14	TRBD2	.	CASSLREGTAEQYF	TGTGCCAGCAGCTTAAGGGAGGGTACAGCCGAGCAGTACTTC
TRBV11-3	TRBJ1-1	13	.	few	CASSWTVNTEAFF	TGTGCCAGCAGCTGGACAGTTAACACTGAAGCTTTCTTT
TRBV25-1	TRBJ1-1	15	.	.	CASSPGTTENTEAFF	TGTGCCAGCAGTCCTGGAACGACAGAGAACACTGAAGCTTTCTTT
TRBV4-2	TRBJ2-3	17	TRBD2	.	CASSQPLAGSGTDTQYF	TGTGCCAGCAGCCAACCGTTAGCGGGGTCTGGCACAGATACGCAGTATTTT
TRBV11-3	TRBJ2-2	15	TRBD1	.	CASSKDRTDTGELFF	TGTGCCAGCAGTAAGGACAGGACCGACACCGGGGAGCTGTTTTTT
TRBV5-8	TRBJ2-3	15	.	.	CASSSRSDSTDTQYF	TGTGCCAGCAGCTCGAGGTCGGACTCGACAGATACGCAGTATTTT
TRBV5-1	TRBJ2-3	14	TRBD2	.	CASLAGVSTDTQYF	TGCGCCAGTCTCGCGGGGGTGAGCACAGATACGCAGTATTTT
TRBV4-1	TRBJ1-1	14	.	.	CASTPTGSGSEAFF	TGCGCCAGCACCCCTACAGGGTCTGGCTCTGAAGCTTTCTTT
TRBV18	TRBJ2-3	16	TRBD1	.	CASSPPSGGFTDTQYF	TGTGCCAGCTCACCACCCTCAGGGGGTTTCACAGATACGCAGTATTTT
TRBV15	TRBJ2-5	13	.	.	CATSRPGQETQYF	TGTGCCACCAGCCGGCCGGGCCAAGAGACCCAGTACTTC
TRBV11-1	TRBJ2-5	15	TRBD1	.	CASSSPGTGKETQYF	TGTGCCAGCAGCTCCCCCGGGACAGGAAAGGAGACCCAGTACTTC
TRBV6-4	TRBJ2-3	15	TRBD2	many	CASRMSGGSTDTQYF	TGTGCCAGCCGTATGAGCGGGGGGAGCACAGATACGCAGTATTTT
TRBV7-2	TRBJ1-1	13	.	once	CASSLARGTEAFF	TGTGCCAGCAGCTTAGCACGCGGCACTGAAGCTTTCTTT
TRBV7-2	TRBJ1-2	13	.	once	CASSSATGYGYTF	TGTGCCAGCAGCAGCGCAACAGGGTATGGCTACACCTTC
TRBV7-6	TRBJ2-1	16	.	.	CASSLGGTLSYNEQFF	TGTGCCAGCAGCTTAGGCGGCACCTTATCCTACAATGAGCAGTTCTTC
TRBV25-1	TRBJ2-4	16	.	once	CASTPGSQEGKNIQYF	TGTGCCAGCACCCCTGGCAGCCAGGAGGGCAAAAACATTCAGTACTTC
TRBV7-2	TRBJ2-3	16	TRBD2	.	CASSFAQRGYTDTQYF	TGTGCCAGCAGCTTTGCTCAGCGGGGGTACACAGATACGCAGTATTTT
TRBV28	TRBJ1-1	15	TRBD1	.	CASSRRTGGYTEAFF	TGTGCCAGCAGTCGACGGACAGGGGGGTACACTGAAGCTTTCTTT
TRBV5-1	TRBJ2-1	15	.	.	CASSQGQTSYNEQFF	TGCGCCAGCAGCCAAGGACAGACCTCCTACAATGAGCAGTTCTTC
TRBV4-2	TRBJ2-7	15	TRBD1	once	CASSQEGTAFYEQYF	TGTGCCAGCAGCCAAGAAGGGACAGCCTTCTACGAGCAGTACTTC
TRBV2	TRBJ1-1	13	.	.	CASSPEGRTEAFF	TGTGCCAGCAGTCCGGAGGGAAGGACTGAAGCTTTCTTT
TRBV30	TRBJ1-4	12	.	.	CAWSSPNEKLFF	TGTGCCTGGTCCAGTCCTAATGAAAAACTGTTTTTT
TRBV5-1	TRBJ1-1	15	TRBD1	.	CASSQDRGGNTEAFF	TGCGCCAGCAGCCAGGACAGGGGAGGGAACACTGAAGCTTTCTTT
TRBV28	TRBJ2-5	16	TRBD1	.	CASRGSGTGDRETQYF	TGTGCCAGCAGGGGAAGTGGGACAGGGGATAGGGAGACCCAGTACTTC
TRBV27	TRBJ1-2	14	TRBD1	.	CASRDTGQGYGYTF	TGTGCCAGCAGAGACACGGGACAGGGTTATGGCTACACCTTC
TRBV2	TRBJ2-1	16	TRBD2	.	CASRIQTSGGANEQFF	TGTGCCAGCAGGATCCAAACTAGCGGGGGGGCGAATGAGCAGTTCTTC
TRBV20-1	TRBJ2-1	11	.	.	CSASFRGEQFF	TGCAGTGCTAGCTTTCGGGGTGAGCAGTTCTTC
TRBV30	TRBJ1-1	13	.	.	CAWEGLPNTEAFF	TGTGCCTGGGAGGGACTGCCGAACACTGAAGCTTTCTTT
TRBV7-9	TRBJ2-3	14	TRBD2	few	CASAASGSTDTQYF	TGTGCCAGCGCGGCTAGCGGAAGCACAGATACGCAGTATTTT
TRBV7-9	TRBJ2-1	16	.	.	CASSFGGLGGFDEQFF	TGTGCCAGCAGCTTCGGGGGACTCGGAGGGTTCGATGAGCAGTTCTTC
TRBV6-5	TRBJ2-5	10	.	.	CATRAGTQYF	TGTGCCACCCGGGCGGGGACCCAGTACTTC
TRBV5-6	TRBJ1-2	12	.	.	CASSFPFYGYTF	TGTGCCAGCAGCTTCCCATTCTATGGCTACACCTTC
TRBV7-9	TRBJ2-7	13	.	.	CASSYGGSYEQYF	TGTGCCAGCAGCTACGGGGGCTCCTACGAGCAGTACTTC
TRBV28	TRBJ1-4	16	.	.	CASSPPNTGSREKLFF	TGTGCCAGCAGTCCACCTAACACAGGGAGCAGAGAAAAACTGTTTTTT